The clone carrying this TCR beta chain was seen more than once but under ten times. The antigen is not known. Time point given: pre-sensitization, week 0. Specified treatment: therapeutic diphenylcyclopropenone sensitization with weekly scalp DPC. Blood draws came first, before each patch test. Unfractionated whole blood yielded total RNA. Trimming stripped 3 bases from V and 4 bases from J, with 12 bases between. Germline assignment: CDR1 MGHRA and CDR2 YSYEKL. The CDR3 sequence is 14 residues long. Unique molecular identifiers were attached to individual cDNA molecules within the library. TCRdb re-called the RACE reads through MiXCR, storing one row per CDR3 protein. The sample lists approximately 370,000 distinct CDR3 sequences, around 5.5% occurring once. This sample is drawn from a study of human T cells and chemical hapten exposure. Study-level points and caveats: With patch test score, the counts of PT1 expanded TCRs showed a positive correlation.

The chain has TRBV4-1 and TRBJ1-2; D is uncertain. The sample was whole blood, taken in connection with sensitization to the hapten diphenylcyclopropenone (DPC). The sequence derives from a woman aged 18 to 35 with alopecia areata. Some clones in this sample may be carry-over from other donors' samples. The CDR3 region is CASSQQAAVYGYTF. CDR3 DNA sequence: TGCGCCAGCAGCCAGCAAGCAGCAGTCTATGGCTACACCTTC.